This TCR beta chain appears in the sequencing data of a study of CD8 T cells in ankylosing spondylitis. The authors made TCR beta libraries by quantitative 5'-RACE with molecular barcodes. TCRdb itself ran the 5' RACE reads through MiXCR, one entry per CDR3 protein. Of some 300,000 distinct CDR3 sequences listed, more than 20% were seen once; the top ten hold 3.5%. This clonotype was observed a handful of times. What it recognizes is unknown. CDR1 is SGHNT, CDR2 YENEEA, per germline. This CDR3 contains 15 residues. V lost 6 bases and J lost 1, with 13 bases in between. Study-level findings and limits: Reported data indicate significant enrichment of disease-linked clones within matched ankylosing spondylitis synovial fluid. Disease-linked clones bore a CD8+ phenotype, appearing relatively rarely in peripheral blood.

The TCR was taken from a female donor with ankylosing spondylitis or in good health (not recorded which). The gene calls are TRBV11-3 and TRBJ2-1; D unclear. The source material was blood, either unsorted or a sorted T cell fraction (not recorded which). The chain's CDR3 is CASSPDKASYNEQFF. The CDR3 DNA sequence: TGTGCCAGCAGTCCAGATAAGGCTTCCTACAATGAGCAGTTCTTC.